The 32 T cell receptor beta chains below all came from one sample that was sequenced in a study of TIL therapy for anti-PD-1-resistant metastatic lung cancer. The libraries were made with immunoSEQ v3. Clones were read by immunoSEQ multiplex PCR, and TCRdb kept only the in-frame ones, dropping some. Of about 21,000 clones in the sample, over 70% were seen once. Sample time point: pre-treatment sample, taken before nivolumab and TIL therapy. The specimen comprised blood, sampled at baseline. The receptors stem from a person aged 25 to 79 with non-small cell lung cancer.

The chain uses TRBV4-1 and TRBJ2-3; tentatively, D is TRBD2 (6 bases). CDR1 is MGHRA and CDR2 is YSYEKL in the germline V gene. The CDR3 spans 16 residues. Trimming left V 6 bases short and J 5 bases short, with 21 bases between. The CDR3 protein is CASSSGASVARDTQYF. CDR3 DNA: TGCGCCAGCAGTTCCGGGGCTAGCGTCGCACGAGATACGCAGTATTTT.

The V and J genes are TRBV27 and TRBJ2-1; no firm D call. Germline CDR1 reads MNHEY; CDR2 reads SMNVEV (reference sequence). The CDR3 has 16 amino acids. With 2 bases removed from V and 6 bases from J, the gap between germline ends came to 17 bases. The CDR3 nucleotides are TGTGCCAGCAGTTTACCCTACTCGACGGGTCTCAATGAGCAGTTCTTC. Its protein is CASSLPYSTGLNEQFF.

Within the sample, this clone is medium-sized. This chain connects TRBV2 to TRBJ1-5, with D uncertain. Germline V CDR1 and CDR2: SNHLY, FYNNEI. V was clipped by 5 bases and J by 4 bases, with 12 bases between them. The CDR3 extends over 14 amino acids. CDR3 protein: CASSRSRGNQPQHF. In nucleotides, the CDR3 is TGTGCCAGCAGTAGGTCGCGAGGGAATCAGCCCCAGCATTTT.

The J gene is TRBJ2-1, the V gene TRBV15; 9 bases agree with TRBD2. The CDR3 consists of 18 residues. V dropped 5 bases and J dropped 0; count of bases not matched to a gene: 11. CDR1 is LNHNV and CDR2 is YYDKDF in the germline V gene (reference sequence). CDR3 amino acids: CATSPQASGVTSYNEQFF. The DNA of the CDR3 is TGTGCCACCAGCCCCCAGGCTAGCGGGGTCACCTCCTACAATGAGCAGTTCTTC.

This clone was picked up one time. The chain joins TRBV18 to TRBJ1-5, with 12 positions matching TRBD1. CDR3 size: 16 residues. The V and J ends lost 4 bases and 5 bases, in that order; junction bases with no gene match: 6. Germline V gene sequence: CDR1 KGHSH, CDR2 LQKENI. CDR3 nucleotides: TGTGCCAGCTCACGCGGGACAGGGGGCCAATATCAGCCCCAGCATTTT. This sequence encodes CASSRGTGGQYQPQHF.

The gene calls are TRBV3-1 (or the pseudogene TRBV3-2) and TRBJ1-4, with D hard to call. The CDR3 spans 18 residues. Trimming stripped 4 bases from V and 1 base from J, with 19 bases between. Germline-derived CDR1 and CDR2 are LGHDT and YNNKEL (reference sequence). In nucleotides, the CDR3 is TGTGCCAGCAGCCGGGCAGGACCCAAACCTCTAACTAATGAAAAACTGTTTTTT. Translating gives CASSRAGPKPLTNEKLFF.

The V and J genes are TRBV6-5 and TRBJ1-2, with D perhaps TRBD1 (5 bases). CDR3 size: 14 residues. V was trimmed by 6 bases and J by 1 base, leaving 12 bases between them. The germline CDR1 and CDR2 sequences are MNHEY and SVGAGI. In DNA form, the CDR3 reads TGTGCCAGCAGCCGGGACGGTAATAACTATGGCTACACCTTC. Its protein is CASSRDGNNYGYTF.

The chain links TRBV29-1 to TRBJ2-3, with 10 bases identical to TRBD2. The V gene end was trimmed by 7 bases and the J gene end by 2 bases; junction bases not matched to a gene: 9. CDR1 and CDR2 (germline): SQVTM, ANQGSEA. CDR3 length equals 15 residues. CDR3 protein: CSAHGSGGYTDTQYF. CDR3 in DNA: TGCAGCGCCCACGGTAGCGGGGGGTACACAGATACGCAGTATTTT.

V gene TRBV30 combines with J gene TRBJ1-3; D gene uncertain. V was trimmed by 1 base and J by 0 bases, leaving 7 bases between them. Germline CDR1 is GTSNPN and CDR2 is SVGIG (reference sequence). CDR3 size: 14 residues. The CDR3 is CAWSASNSGNTIYF. In DNA, the CDR3 is TGTGCCTGGAGTGCTTCCAACTCTGGAAACACCATATATTTT.

The chain is built from TRBV4-1 and TRBJ1-5; unclear D gene. Germline V CDR1 and CDR2: MGHRA, YSYEKL. The CDR3 sequence is 13 residues long. The V end lost 4 bases, the J end lost 6 bases, and 10 bases lay between the germline ends. The CDR3 coding sequence is TGCGCCAGCAGCCCCCGAGAGGGTCAGCCCCAGCATTTT. It translates to CASSPREGQPQHF.

The chain carries TRBV7-6 and TRBJ1-1; D is perhaps TRBD1 (5 bases). Trimming pared 5 bases from V and 1 base from J, leaving 8 bases between. The CDR3 loop spans 13 amino acids. Looked up from germline, CDR1 is SGHVS and CDR2 is FNYEAQ. The CDR3 DNA sequence: TGTGCCAGCAGCCGACAGCAGAACACTGAAGCTTTCTTT. Its protein product is CASSRQQNTEAFF.

This chain uses TRBV4-2 with TRBJ1-4; D remains ambiguous. The CDR3 is 12 residues long. Germline V CDR1 and CDR2: LGHNA, YNFKEQ. Deletions cut 3 bases from V and 5 bases from J, with 4 bases between. The CDR3 DNA follows: TGTGCCAGCAGCCAGTTGAATGAAAAACTGTTTTTT. It specifies CASSQLNEKLFF.

This clone was counted between two and nine times. The gene calls are TRBV4-2 and TRBJ2-7; 7 bases are shared with TRBD2. The CDR3 consists of 13 residues. In germline, CDR1 is LGHNA, CDR2 YNFKEQ. V gave up 5 bases and J gave up 5 bases; unmatched junction bases: 6. CDR3 residues: CASSSRAGDEQYF. The CDR3, as DNA: TGTGCCAGCAGCTCACGGGCGGGAGACGAGCAGTACTTC.

The V and J genes are TRBV27 and TRBJ1-1; D gene ambiguous. V gave up 5 bases and J gave up 7 bases, with 14 bases separating them. Germline V lookup: CDR1 MNHEY, CDR2 SMNVEV (reference sequence). The CDR3 contains 13 residues. CDR3: CASSTQEKSEAFF. DNA for the CDR3: TGTGCCAGCAGTACGCAGGAAAAAAGTGAAGCTTTCTTT.

The chain is built from TRBV20-1 and TRBJ1-6; TRBD1 matches 8 bases. The CDR3 is 16 amino acids. V lost 3 bases, J lost 10 bases, and 14 bases stayed unmatched. The V gene's germline CDR1 is DFQATT and CDR2 SNEGSKA (reference sequence). The CDR3 loop is CSASDTPGGEWSPLHF. Here the CDR3 DNA reads TGCAGTGCTAGTGATACACCAGGGGGCGAGTGGTCACCCCTCCACTTT.

This sequence joins TRBV7-9 and TRBJ2-7; no clear D. The germline CDR1 and CDR2 sequences are SEHNR and FQNEAQ (reference sequence). The length of the CDR3 is 11 residues. V was trimmed by 5 bases and J by 3 bases, leaving 5 bases between them. The CDR3: CASSPIYEQYF. The CDR3 region has the DNA TGTGCCAGCAGCCCCATCTACGAGCAGTACTTC.

The chain employs TRBV5-5 and TRBJ2-6; the D is unclear. The V end lost 2 bases, the J end lost 3 bases, and 9 bases lay between the germline ends. The germline CDR1 and CDR2 sequences are SGHKS and YYEKEE (reference sequence). The CDR3 loop spans 15 amino acids. The CDR3 DNA is TGTGCCAGCAGCTTAGGCCAGAGTGGGGCCAACGTCCTGACTTTC. Translation: CASSLGQSGANVLTF.

The V gene is TRBV2, the J gene TRBJ1-2; 8 nucleotides match TRBD1. The V gene end was trimmed by 5 bases and the J gene end by 8 bases; junction bases not matched to a gene: 7. Per the germline V gene, CDR1 is SNHLY and CDR2 is FYNNEI. There are 13 residues in the CDR3. The CDR3 is CASSQGASRGYTF. The CDR3 DNA follows: TGTGCCAGCAGTCAGGGGGCAAGTCGGGGCTACACCTTC.

This clone was detected only a few times. Other DNA variants within this sample encode the same CDR3. V gene TRBV11-3 combines with J gene TRBJ2-1; TRBD2 is a possible D gene (5 bases). From germline, CDR1 is SGHNT and CDR2 YENEEA. This CDR3 comprises 15 residues. V was clipped by 5 bases and J by 0 bases, with 11 bases between them. The CDR3: CASSRTATSYNEQFF. In DNA, the CDR3 is TGTGCCAGCAGCCGGACTGCCACCTCCTACAATGAGCAGTTCTTC. Drawing the rest from reference TRBV11-3 and TRBJ2-1, the complete variable domain is EAGVVQSPRYKIIEKKQPVAFWCNPISGHNTLYWYLQNLGQGPELLIRYENEEAVDDSQLPKDRFSAERLKGVDSTLKIQPAELGDSAVYLCASSRTATSYNEQFFGPGTRLTVL.

V gene TRBV7-2 combines with J gene TRBJ1-1; D gene unclear. The germline V gene encodes CDR1 SGHTA and CDR2 FQGNSA. Trimming removed 4 bases at V and 4 bases at J, with 16 bases between. The CDR3 runs 15 residues. In DNA form, the CDR3 reads TGTGCCAGCAGCTGGGTCGAGGGAGCTGGCACTGAAGCTTTCTTT. Its translation: CASSWVEGAGTEAFF.

This chain uses TRBV6-4 with TRBJ2-3; TRBD1 aligns across 10 bases. Per the germline V gene, CDR1 is MRHNA and CDR2 is SNTAGT. The CDR3 length is 16 residues. Trimming at V came to 4 bases and at J to 6 bases, leaving 10 bases not matched to a gene. CDR3 nucleotide sequence: TGTGCCAGCAGTGCTCAGACAGGGGGCGGGGATGATACGCAGTATTTT. Protein sequence: CASSAQTGGGDDTQYF.

The chain employs TRBV2 and TRBJ2-7; tentatively, D is TRBD1 (5 bases). The germline CDR1 and CDR2 sequences are SNHLY and FYNNEI. The CDR3 totals 12 residues. V dropped 3 bases and J dropped 6 bases, with 9 bases sitting between them. CDR3 sequence: CASSDRAIEQYF. CDR3 DNA sequence: TGTGCCAGCAGTGACAGGGCTATCGAGCAGTACTTC.

The chain is built from TRBV7-3 and TRBJ2-2; D is perhaps TRBD2 (6 bases). This CDR3 contains 15 residues. Germline assignment: CDR1 SGHTA and CDR2 FQGTGA. The V end was cut by 5 bases, the J end by 8 bases, with 18 bases between. CDR3 amino acids: CASSPPGGTSGELFF. The CDR3 DNA follows: TGTGCCAGCAGCCCCCCGGGCGGGACTTCAGGGGAGCTGTTTTTT.

A single count supports this clone. The CDR3 nucleotides are TGTGCCAGCAGCTTAGTCCCGCCGGCCAAGACCAGCGGGACAGATACGCAGTATTTT. Translating it yields CASSLVPPAKTSGTDTQYF. This chain connects TRBV11-2 to TRBJ2-3; tentative D call: TRBD2 (6 bases). Germline CDR1 SGHAT, CDR2 FQNNGV. The CDR3 loop spans 19 amino acids. Trimming took 1 base from V and 3 from J, leaving 23 bases between them.

This clone appeared a single time. The genes are TRBV19 and TRBJ2-3; TRBD2 matches 8 bases. CDR1 is LNHDA, CDR2 SQIVND, per germline (reference sequence). This CDR3 spans 15 amino acids. V lost 6 bases, J lost 6 bases, and 11 bases stayed unmatched. CDR3: CASSPRRGGRDTQYF. The CDR3, as DNA: TGTGCCAGTAGCCCGCGACGGGGGGGCAGGGATACGCAGTATTTT.

The chain is built from TRBV27 and TRBJ1-6, with D possibly TRBD1 on 5 matching bases. Germline V gene data show CDR1 as MNHEY and CDR2 as SMNVEV (reference sequence). The CDR3 has 17 amino acids. The germline V and J ends were trimmed by 6 bases and 7 bases, with 22 bases remaining between them. The CDR3 DNA reads TGTGCCAGCAGGCAACGTAGTGGGGGAGGACGGAATTCACCCCTCCACTTT. It codes for CASRQRSGGGRNSPLHF.

The rearrangement links TRBV19 to TRBJ2-5; 14 positions agree with TRBD2. From germline, CDR1 is LNHDA and CDR2 SQIVND (reference sequence). V dropped 3 bases and J dropped 2; count of bases not matched to a gene: 11. The CDR3 consists of 19 residues. The CDR3 protein is CASSINLPGLAGEQETQYF. The CDR3 DNA sequence: TGTGCCAGTAGTATTAATCTCCCGGGACTAGCGGGGGAGCAAGAGACCCAGTACTTC.

This clone has only a few counts. V is TRBV20-1 and J is TRBJ2-3, with TRBD2 as a possible D gene (5 bases). The V gene's germline CDR1 is DFQATT and CDR2 SNEGSKA (reference sequence). V was pared by 3 bases and J by 1 base, with 11 bases between. The length of the CDR3 is 14 residues. The CDR3 nucleotides are TGCAGTGCTAGTGCAGCGGACGGCACAGATACGCAGTATTTT. Its protein product is CSASAADGTDTQYF.

The rearrangement links TRBV5-1 to TRBJ2-1, with a weak D call TRBD2 (6 bases). Germline lookup yields CDR1 SGHRS and CDR2 YFSETQ. V was pared by 4 bases and J by 8 bases, with 19 bases between. CDR3 length: 15 amino acids. The CDR3 coding sequence is TGCGCCAGCAGCAGCGGGTCAGGGAATAAGGATGAGCAGTTCTTC. Protein: CASSSGSGNKDEQFF.

This clone was detected only a few times. The sample has other DNA sequences that encode this CDR3 too. The V call is TRBV3-1 (or the pseudogene TRBV3-2), the J call TRBJ1-5; no clear D gene. The CDR3 totals 14 residues. CDR1 is LGHDT and CDR2 is YNNKEL in the germline V gene (reference sequence). V dropped 4 bases and J dropped 4 bases, with 11 bases sitting between them. The CDR3 DNA sequence: TGTGCCAGCAGCCGCGGGCAGTCTAATCAGCCCCAGCATTTT. Protein product: CASSRGQSNQPQHF.

This clone was seen a few times. This chain uses TRBV5-1 with TRBJ2-1; 8 bases are shared with TRBD1. Germline CDR1 reads SGHRS; CDR2 reads YFSETQ. V lost 6 bases to trimming and J lost 7 bases; unmatched junction nucleotides: 9. CDR3 size: 14 residues. The CDR3 loop is CASIRTGGGNEQFF. As DNA, the CDR3 is TGCGCCAGCATTCGCACAGGGGGTGGTAATGAGCAGTTCTTC.

This clone rates as medium-sized. The chain recombines TRBV25-1 with TRBJ1-6; possible D gene TRBD1, 6 bases. The CDR3 spans 15 residues. Germline CDR1 is MGHDK and CDR2 is SYGVNS. V lost 4 bases, J lost 9 bases, and 16 bases lay in between. The CDR3, as DNA: TGTGCCAGCAGTGCCTTAGGTACAGGGAGTTCACCCCTCCACTTT. This translates into CASSALGTGSSPLHF.